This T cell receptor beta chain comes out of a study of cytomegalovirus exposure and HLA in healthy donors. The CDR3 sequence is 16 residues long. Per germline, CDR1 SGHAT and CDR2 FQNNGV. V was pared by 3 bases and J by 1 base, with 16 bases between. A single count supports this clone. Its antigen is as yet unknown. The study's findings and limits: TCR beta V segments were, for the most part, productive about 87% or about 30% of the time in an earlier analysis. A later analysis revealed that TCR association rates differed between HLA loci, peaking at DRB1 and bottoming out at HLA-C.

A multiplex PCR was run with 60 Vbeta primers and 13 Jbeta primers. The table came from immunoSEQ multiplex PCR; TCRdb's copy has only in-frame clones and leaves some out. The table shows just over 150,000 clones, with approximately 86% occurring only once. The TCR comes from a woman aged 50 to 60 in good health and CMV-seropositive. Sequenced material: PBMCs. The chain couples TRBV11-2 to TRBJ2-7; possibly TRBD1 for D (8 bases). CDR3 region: CASSLTTGGGSYEQYF. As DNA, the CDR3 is TGTGCCAGCAGCTTGACCACAGGGGGGGGGTCCTACGAGCAGTACTTC.